Following are 5 T cell receptor beta chains from one sample sequenced in a study of T cells in Graves' hyperthyroidism and ophthalmopathy. Authors of the study amplified TCR beta CDR3 regions from RNA transcripts. Researchers ran a first-round RT-PCR on the TCR CDR3 using the HTBI primer set. TCRdb independently ran MiXCR on the multiplex PCR reads; one entry per CDR3 protein. The sample lists approximately 710,000 distinct CDR3 sequences, 15% to 20% occurring once. The specimen was blood. The source is a middle-aged man with Graves' hyperthyroidism.

The table lists this clonotype with many counts. The V gene is TRBV7-6, the J gene TRBJ1-1; maybe TRBD1 (5 bases). Trimming left V 5 bases short and J 3 bases short, with 13 bases between. Germline CDR1 is SGHVS and CDR2 is FNYEAQ. The CDR3 has 14 amino acids. CDR3 in DNA: TGTGCCAGCAGCCCCTACAGGTGGGACACTGAAGCTTTCTTT. It is translated as CASSPYRWDTEAFF.

This clonotype occurred many times. The J gene is TRBJ2-7, the V gene TRBV7-9; D is unresolved. The germline gives CDR1 SEHNR, CDR2 FQNEAQ (reference sequence). This CDR3 is built from 13 residues. V lost 6 bases, J lost 1 base, and 10 bases lay in between. The CDR3 nucleotides are TGTGCCAGCAGTCAGGACGGTTCCTACGAGCAGTACTTC. It specifies CASSQDGSYEQYF.

J is TRBJ1-3 and V is TRBV6-2 or TRBV6-3; D perhaps matches TRBD1 (5 bases). Germline V gene sequence: CDR1 MNHEY, CDR2 SVGEGT. The germline V and J ends were trimmed by 0 bases and 4 bases, with 10 bases remaining between them. The CDR3 sequence is 15 residues long. CDR3 protein: CASSYSRGYGNTIYF. The CDR3 nucleotides are TGTGCCAGCAGTTACTCTAGGGGTTACGGAAACACCATATATTTT.

This clonotype was counted between two and nine times. The J gene is TRBJ2-7, the V gene TRBV20-1, with D hard to call. Germline CDR1 and CDR2: DFQATT and SNEGSKA (reference sequence). V shed 4 bases and J shed 1 base, with 14 bases lying between them. The CDR3 spans 14 residues. The CDR3 loop reads CSAKGSLLSYEQYF. For the CDR3, the DNA is TGCAGTGCTAAAGGGTCTCTCCTTTCCTACGAGCAGTACTTC.

This chain joins TRBV4-3 and TRBJ2-2, with 10 bases matching TRBD2. The germline V gene has CDR1 LGHNA and CDR2 YSLEER. V dropped 0 bases and J dropped 1; count of bases not matched to a gene: 8. The CDR3 is 19 residues long. CDR3 nucleotide sequence: TGCGCCAGCAGCCAAGATCCGGCGACTAGCGGGTTGAACACCGGGGAGCTGTTTTTT. This sequence encodes CASSQDPATSGLNTGELFF.